What follows describes a single T cell receptor (beta chain). Measured with immunoSEQ multiplex PCR; TCRdb has only the in-frame clones, and not every one. The sample records more than 550,000 clones, about two thirds being singletons. This record comes from a study of shared clonotypes between healthy human individuals. Study details: The study used three CD4 naive, three CD4 memory, two CD8 naive and one CD8 memory plate per donor.

V shed 0 bases, J shed 7 bases, and the junction held 5 bases outside the gene matches. Looked up from germline, CDR1 is LNHNV and CDR2 is YYDKDF (reference sequence). This CDR3 region has 15 residues. This TCR derives from a woman in her twenties or thirties in good health. The chain carries TRBV15 and TRBJ1-4; 7 nucleotides match TRBD1. The sample consisted of memory CD4+ T cells sorted from blood. Subset defined: CD45RA-negative fraction. In DNA form, the CDR3 reads TGTGCCACCAGCAGAGATCCACAGGGGAGTGAAAAACTGTTTTTT. Residues: CATSRDPQGSEKLFF.